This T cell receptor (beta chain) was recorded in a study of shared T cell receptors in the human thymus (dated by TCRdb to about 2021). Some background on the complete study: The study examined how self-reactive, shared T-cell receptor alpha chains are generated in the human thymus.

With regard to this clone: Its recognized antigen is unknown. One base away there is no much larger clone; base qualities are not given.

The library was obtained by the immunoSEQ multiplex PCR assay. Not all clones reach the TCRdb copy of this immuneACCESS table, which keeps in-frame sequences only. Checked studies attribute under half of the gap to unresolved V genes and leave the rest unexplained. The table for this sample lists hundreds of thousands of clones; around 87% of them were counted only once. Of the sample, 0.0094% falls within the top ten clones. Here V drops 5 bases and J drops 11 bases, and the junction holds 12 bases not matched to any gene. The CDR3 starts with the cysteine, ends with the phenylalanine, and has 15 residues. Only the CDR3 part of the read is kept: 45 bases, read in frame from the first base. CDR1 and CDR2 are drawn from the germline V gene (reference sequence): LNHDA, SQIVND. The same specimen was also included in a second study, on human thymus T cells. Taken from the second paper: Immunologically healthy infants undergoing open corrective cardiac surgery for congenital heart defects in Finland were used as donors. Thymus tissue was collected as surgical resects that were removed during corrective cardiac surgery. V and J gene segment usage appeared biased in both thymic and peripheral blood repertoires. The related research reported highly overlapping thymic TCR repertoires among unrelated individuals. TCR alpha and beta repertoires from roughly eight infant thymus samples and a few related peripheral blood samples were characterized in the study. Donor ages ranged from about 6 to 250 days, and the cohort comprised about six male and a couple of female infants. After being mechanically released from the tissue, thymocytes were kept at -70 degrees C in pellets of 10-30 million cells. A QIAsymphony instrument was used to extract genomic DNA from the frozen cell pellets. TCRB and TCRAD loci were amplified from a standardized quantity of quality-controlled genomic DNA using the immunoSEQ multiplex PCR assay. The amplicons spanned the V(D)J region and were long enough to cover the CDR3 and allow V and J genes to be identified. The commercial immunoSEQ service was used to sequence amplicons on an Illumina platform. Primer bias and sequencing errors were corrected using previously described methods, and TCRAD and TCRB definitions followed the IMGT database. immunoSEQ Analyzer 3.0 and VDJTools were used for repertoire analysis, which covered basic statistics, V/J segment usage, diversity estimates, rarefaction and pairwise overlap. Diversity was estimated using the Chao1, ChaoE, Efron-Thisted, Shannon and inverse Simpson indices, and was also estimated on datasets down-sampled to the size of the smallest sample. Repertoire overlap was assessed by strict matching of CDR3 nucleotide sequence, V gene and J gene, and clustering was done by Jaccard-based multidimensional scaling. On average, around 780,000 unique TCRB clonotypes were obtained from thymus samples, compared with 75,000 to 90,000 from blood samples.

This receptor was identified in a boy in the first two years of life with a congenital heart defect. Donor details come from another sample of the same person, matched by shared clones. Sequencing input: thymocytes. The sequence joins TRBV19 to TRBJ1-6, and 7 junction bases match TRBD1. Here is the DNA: TGTGCCAGTAGTCCCCAGGGGGGTAAGGTAGCACCCCTCCACTTT. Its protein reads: CASSPQGGKVAPLHF.